A single T cell receptor (beta chain) is shown here with its context. The antigen remains undetermined. The source of the sample is a study of cytomegalovirus exposure and HLA in healthy donors. Overall study context: Among roughly 180 million T cells, an earlier analysis found roughly 100 million unique TCR beta sequences. Notes on the study in general: Some segments of the V type, notably TRBV6-2 and TRBV6-3, were excluded as indistinguishable.

The V segment lost 6 bases and the J segment 4 bases; nucleotides outside the gene matches: 7. Germline V CDR1 and CDR2: SGHVS, FQNEAQ. The CDR3 covers 15 residues. A multiplex PCR was run with 60 Vbeta primers and 13 Jbeta primers. Assay used: immunoSEQ multiplex PCR; TCRdb lists only in-frame clones, some missing. The data hold under 200,000 clones, with roughly four fifths observed a single time. The receptor was isolated from a woman between 45 and 60 years old in good health and CMV-seropositive. V usage is TRBV7-8 and J usage is TRBJ1-3, with 9 bases that match TRBD1. The specimen was PBMCs. Here the CDR3 reads CASRLQGAWGNTIYF. DNA of the CDR3: TGTGCCAGCAGACTACAGGGGGCTTGGGGAAACACCATATATTTT. Looking up the rest from reference TRBV7-8 and TRBJ1-3 gives the full variable domain: GAGVSQSPRYKVAKRGQDVALRCDPISGHVSLFWYQQALGQGPEFLTYFQNEAQLDKSGLPSDRFFAERPEGSVSTLKIQRTQQEDSAVYLCASRLQGAWGNTIYFGEGSWLTVV.